The clone carrying this T cell receptor (beta chain) came up many times. This entry is derived from a study of blood T cells in healthy people across ages. Combining a sample-barcoded 5' primer with a J-beta primer mix, a second PCR ran for about 7 to 12 cycles. In TCRdb, the 5' RACE reads were re-called with MiXCR into one record per CDR3 protein. The sample contains around 850,000 distinct CDR3 sequences, about 34% of which appear only once. Each donor gave roughly 9.8 milliliters of peripheral blood. Total RNA extracted from each sample amounted to at least 6 micrograms. Trimming removed 0 bases from V and 5 bases from J, with 15 bases in between. The CDR3 sequence is 15 residues long. Germline V gene lookup returns CDR1 SGHRS and CDR2 YFSETQ.

The sample was blood. The receptor was derived from a man between 18 and 29 years old in good health. This rearrangement joins TRBV5-1 to TRBJ2-7, with D tentatively TRBD1 (5 bases). The CDR3 protein is CASSLVGASRDEQYF. For the CDR3, the DNA is TGCGCCAGCAGCTTGGTTGGGGCCTCGAGAGACGAGCAGTACTTC.